The subject of this entry is one TCR beta chain. This could be a read error, since a much larger clone is one nucleotide away. This specimen belongs to a study of breast tumors, draining lymph nodes, adjacent tissues. Breast cancer patients provided tissue from their axillary draining lymph nodes. MiXCR, run by TCRdb on the multiplex PCR reads, gives a single entry per CDR3 protein. The sample has about 140,000 distinct CDR3 sequences, approximately 20% seen once. The V and J ends lost 2 bases and 0 bases respectively, with 9 bases between them. Germline V gene lookup returns CDR1 SGHNT and CDR2 YYREEE (reference sequence). This CDR3 contains 14 residues.

The chain carries TRBV5-4 and TRBJ2-7; D possibly uses TRBD1 or TRBD2 (5 bases each). Sequencing was performed on axillary lymph node tissue. This sequence was found in a female donor with breast cancer. Some clones in this sample may be carry-over from other donors' samples. The CDR3 region has the DNA TGTGCCAGCAGCTTCCGGGACGACTCCTACGAGCAGTACTTC. It codes for CASSFRDDSYEQYF.